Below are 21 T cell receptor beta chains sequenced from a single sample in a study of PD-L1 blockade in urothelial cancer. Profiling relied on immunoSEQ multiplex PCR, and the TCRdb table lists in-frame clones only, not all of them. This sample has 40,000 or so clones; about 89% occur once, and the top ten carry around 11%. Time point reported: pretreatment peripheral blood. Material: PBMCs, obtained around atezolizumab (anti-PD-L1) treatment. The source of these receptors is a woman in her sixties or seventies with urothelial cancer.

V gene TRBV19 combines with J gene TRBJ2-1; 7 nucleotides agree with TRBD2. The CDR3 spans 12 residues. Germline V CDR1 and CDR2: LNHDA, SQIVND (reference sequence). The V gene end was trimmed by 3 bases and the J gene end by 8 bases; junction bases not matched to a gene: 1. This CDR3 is CASSMGGDEQFF. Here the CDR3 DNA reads TGTGCCAGTAGTATGGGGGGGGATGAGCAGTTCTTC.

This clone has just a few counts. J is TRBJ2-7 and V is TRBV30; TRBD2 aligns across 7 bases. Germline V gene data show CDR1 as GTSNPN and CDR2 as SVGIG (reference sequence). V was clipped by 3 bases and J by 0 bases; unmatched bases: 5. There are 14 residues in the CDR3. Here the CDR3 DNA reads TGTGCCTGGAGAGGCGGGAGTGGCTCCTACGAGCAGTACTTC. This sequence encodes CAWRGGSGSYEQYF.

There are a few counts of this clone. This CDR3 reads CASSITGPANEQFF. The CDR3 nucleotides read TGTGCCAGTAGTATTACGGGTCCTGCCAATGAGCAGTTCTTC. The rearrangement joins TRBV19 to TRBJ2-1; no definite D call. The germline V gene encodes CDR1 LNHDA and CDR2 SQIVND (reference sequence). There are 14 residues in the CDR3. Deletions cut 3 bases from V and 6 bases from J, with 12 bases between.

The DNA of the CDR3 is TGTGCCAGCAGCTTAGTACTAGCGGGAGGGCCCACAGATACGCAGTATTTT. This encodes CASSLVLAGGPTDTQYF. The chain has TRBV7-9 and TRBJ2-3; 13 bases agree with TRBD2. Per germline, CDR1 SEHNR and CDR2 FQNEAQ (reference sequence). The CDR3 spans 17 residues. The junction had 3 bases not matched to a gene; V was cut back by 1 base and J by 2 bases.

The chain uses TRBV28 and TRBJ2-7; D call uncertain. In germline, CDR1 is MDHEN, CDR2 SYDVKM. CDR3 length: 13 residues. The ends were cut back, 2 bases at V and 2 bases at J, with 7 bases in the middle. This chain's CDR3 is CASSLDTAYEQYF. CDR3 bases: TGTGCCAGCAGTTTAGACACGGCCTACGAGCAGTACTTC.

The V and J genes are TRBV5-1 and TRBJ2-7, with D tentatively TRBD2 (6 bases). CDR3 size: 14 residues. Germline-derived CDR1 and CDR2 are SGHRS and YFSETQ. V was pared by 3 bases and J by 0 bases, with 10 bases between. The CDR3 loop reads CASSSGDFSYEQYF. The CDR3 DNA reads TGCGCCAGCAGCTCCGGGGACTTCTCCTACGAGCAGTACTTC.

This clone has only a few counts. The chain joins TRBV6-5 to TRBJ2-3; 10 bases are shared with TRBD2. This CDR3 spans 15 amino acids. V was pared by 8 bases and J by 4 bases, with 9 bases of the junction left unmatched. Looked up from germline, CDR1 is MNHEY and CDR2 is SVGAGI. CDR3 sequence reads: CASHYSSGRADTQYF. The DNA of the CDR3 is TGTGCCAGCCACTATTCTAGCGGGAGAGCAGATACGCAGTATTTT.

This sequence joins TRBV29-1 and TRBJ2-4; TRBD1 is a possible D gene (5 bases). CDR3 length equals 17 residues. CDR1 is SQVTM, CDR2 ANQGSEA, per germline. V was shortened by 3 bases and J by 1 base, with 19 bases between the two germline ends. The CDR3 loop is CSVDSPTSRAAKNIQYF. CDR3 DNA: TGCAGCGTTGATTCTCCGACCTCCAGGGCGGCCAAAAACATTCAGTACTTC.

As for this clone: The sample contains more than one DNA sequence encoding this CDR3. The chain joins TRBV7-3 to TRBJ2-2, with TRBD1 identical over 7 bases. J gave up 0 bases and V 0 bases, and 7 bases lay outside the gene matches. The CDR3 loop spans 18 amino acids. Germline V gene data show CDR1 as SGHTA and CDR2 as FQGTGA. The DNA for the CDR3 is TGTGCCAGCAGCTTAACGGGGTCAGGGGGTGCGAACACCGGGGAGCTGTTTTTT. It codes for CASSLTGSGGANTGELFF.

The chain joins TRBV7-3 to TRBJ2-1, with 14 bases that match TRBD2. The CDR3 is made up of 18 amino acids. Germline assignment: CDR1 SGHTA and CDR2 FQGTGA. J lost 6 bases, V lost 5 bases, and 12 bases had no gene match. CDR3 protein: CASSPGTSGSELVNEQFF. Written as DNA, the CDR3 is TGTGCCAGCAGCCCCGGGACTAGCGGGAGCGAACTGGTCAATGAGCAGTTCTTC.

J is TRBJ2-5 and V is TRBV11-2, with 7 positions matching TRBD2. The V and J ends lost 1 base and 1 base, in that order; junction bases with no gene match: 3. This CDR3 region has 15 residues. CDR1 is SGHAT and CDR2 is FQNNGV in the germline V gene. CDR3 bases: TGTGCCAGCAGCTTAGGGACGGGGGGCCAAGAGACCCAGTACTTC. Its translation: CASSLGTGGQETQYF.

CDR3 bases: TGCGCCAGCAGCTTAAGCGGCTGGAACTACGAGCAGTACTTC. Translating gives CASSLSGWNYEQYF. The V call is TRBV5-1, the J call TRBJ2-7; D perhaps matches TRBD2 (5 bases). V lost 2 bases to trimming and J lost 3 bases, with 12 bases between them. Germline lookup yields CDR1 SGHRS and CDR2 YFSETQ. The CDR3 loop spans 14 amino acids.

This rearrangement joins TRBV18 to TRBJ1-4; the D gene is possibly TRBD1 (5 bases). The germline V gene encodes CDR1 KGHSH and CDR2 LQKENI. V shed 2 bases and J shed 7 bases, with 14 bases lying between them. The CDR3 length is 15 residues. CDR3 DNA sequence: TGTGCCAGCTCACCAAGTGCAGGGCTGACTGAAAAACTGTTTTTT. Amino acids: CASSPSAGLTEKLFF.

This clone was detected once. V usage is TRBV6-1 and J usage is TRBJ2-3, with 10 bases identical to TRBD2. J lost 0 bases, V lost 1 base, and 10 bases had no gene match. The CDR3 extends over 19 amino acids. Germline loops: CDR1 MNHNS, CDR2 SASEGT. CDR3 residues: CASSEGTSGIASSTDTQYF. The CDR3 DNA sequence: TGTGCCAGCAGTGAAGGAACTAGCGGGATTGCTTCTAGCACAGATACGCAGTATTTT.

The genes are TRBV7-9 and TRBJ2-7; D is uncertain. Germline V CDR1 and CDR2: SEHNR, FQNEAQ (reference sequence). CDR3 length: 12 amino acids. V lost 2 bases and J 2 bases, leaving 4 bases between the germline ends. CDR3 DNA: TGTGCCAGCAGCTTATCGGCCTACGAGCAGTACTTC. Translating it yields CASSLSAYEQYF.

CDR3 sequence reads: CASSDQGTSGRASGLGFHEQYF. Written as DNA, the CDR3 is TGTGCCAGCAGTGACCAAGGGACTAGCGGGAGGGCAAGTGGGTTGGGCTTCCACGAGCAGTACTTC. This sequence joins TRBV6-4 and TRBJ2-7, with 16 positions matching TRBD2. This CDR3 spans 22 amino acids. Trimming took 2 bases from V and 5 from J; bases not matched to a gene: 21. The germline V gene has CDR1 MRHNA and CDR2 SNTAGT.

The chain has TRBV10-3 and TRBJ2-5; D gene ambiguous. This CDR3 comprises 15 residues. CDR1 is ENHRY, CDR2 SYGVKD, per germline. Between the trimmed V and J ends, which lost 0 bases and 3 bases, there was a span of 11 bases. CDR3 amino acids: CAISESAAPEETQYF. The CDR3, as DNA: TGTGCCATCAGTGAGTCGGCGGCTCCGGAAGAGACCCAGTACTTC.

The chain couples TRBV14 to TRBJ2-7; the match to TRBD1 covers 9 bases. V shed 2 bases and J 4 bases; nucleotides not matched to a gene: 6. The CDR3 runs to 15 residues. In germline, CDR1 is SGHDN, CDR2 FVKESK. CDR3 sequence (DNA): TGTGCCAGCAGCCAAATGACAGGGGGACTTTACGAGCAGTACTTC. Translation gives CASSQMTGGLYEQYF.

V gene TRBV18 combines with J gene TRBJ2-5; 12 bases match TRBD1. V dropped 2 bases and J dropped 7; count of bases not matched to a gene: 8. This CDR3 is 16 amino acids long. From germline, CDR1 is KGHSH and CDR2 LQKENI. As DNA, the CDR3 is TGTGCCAGCTCACCATCGGGACAGGGGGCGCGGGGGACCCAGTACTTC. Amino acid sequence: CASSPSGQGARGTQYF.

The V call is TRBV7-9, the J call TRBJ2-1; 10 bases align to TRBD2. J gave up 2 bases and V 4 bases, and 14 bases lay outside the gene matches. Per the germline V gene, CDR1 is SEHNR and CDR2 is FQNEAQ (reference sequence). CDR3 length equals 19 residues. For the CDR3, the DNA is TGTGCCAGCAGCTCTTGGACTAGCGGCGCACAGAGCACCTACAATGAGCAGTTCTTC. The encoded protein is CASSSWTSGAQSTYNEQFF. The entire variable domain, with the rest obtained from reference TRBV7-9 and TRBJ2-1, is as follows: DTGVSQNPRHKITKRGQNVTFRCDPISEHNRLYWYRQTLGQGPEFLTYFQNEAQLEKSRLLSDRFSAERPKGSFSTLEIQRTEQGDSAMYLCASSSWTSGAQSTYNEQFFGPGTRLTVL.

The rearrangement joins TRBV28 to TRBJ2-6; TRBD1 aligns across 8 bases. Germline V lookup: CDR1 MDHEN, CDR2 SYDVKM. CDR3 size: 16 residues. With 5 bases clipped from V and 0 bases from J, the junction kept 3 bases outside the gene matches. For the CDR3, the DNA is TGTGCCAGCAGTCCAGGACAGGGCTCTGGGGCCAACGTCCTGACTTTC. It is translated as CASSPGQGSGANVLTF.